The entry that follows covers one TCR beta chain sequence. Its matching antigen is unknown. The germline V gene has CDR1 MNHEY and CDR2 SVGAGI. The length of the CDR3 is 13 residues. V was shortened by 6 bases and J by 4 bases, with 10 bases between the two germline ends. PCR was performed using 60 Vbeta and 13 Jbeta primers. Generated by immunoSEQ multiplex PCR, the TCRdb table keeps only in-frame clones and is missing some. This sample yields under 130,000 clones, of which more than 60% are seen a single time; about 5.7% belongs to the top ten. The data derive from a study of cytomegalovirus exposure and HLA in healthy donors. Findings of the study overall: Indistinguishable V segments such as TRBV6-2 and TRBV6-3 were excluded.

The sample comprised PBMCs. The J gene is TRBJ1-5, the V gene TRBV6-5, with D maybe TRBD1 (5 bases). The clonotype comes from a male donor in good health and CMV-seronegative. The CDR3 region is CASSLGVNQPQHF. CDR3 sequence (DNA): TGTGCCAGCAGCCTAGGGGTTAATCAGCCCCAGCATTTT.